Each of the 24 T cell receptor beta chains below was sequenced from the same sample in a study of cytomegalovirus exposure and HLA in healthy donors. The study ran its PCR with 60 Vbeta and 13 Jbeta primers. Libraries were prepared by immunoSEQ multiplex PCR; TCRdb keeps only in-frame clonotypes and omits some of them. This table has 100,000 to 150,000 clones, 65% to 75% appearing once. The sample was PBMCs. The receptors derive from a middle-aged man in good health and CMV-seropositive.

The gene calls are TRBV28 and TRBJ1-4; TRBD1 matches at 7 bases. CDR3 length: 12 amino acids. With V trimmed by 11 bases and J by 3 bases, 3 bases remained unmatched. The germline gives CDR1 MDHEN, CDR2 SYDVKM. CDR3 sequence: CAAQGSNEKLFF. CDR3 in DNA: TGTGCCGCACAGGGGTCTAATGAAAAACTGTTTTTT. The whole variable domain, filled in from reference TRBV28 and TRBJ1-4, reads DVKVTQSSRYLVKRTGEKVFLECVQDMDHENMFWYRQDPGLGLRLIYFSYDVKMKEKGDIPEGYSVSREKKERFSLILESASTNQTSMYLCAAQGSNEKLFFGSGTQLSVL.

As for this clone: It is unclear where the CDR3 begins or ends on the DNA, so no DNA is shown, and the CDR3 is as TCRdb lists it. The chain recombines TRBV27 with TRBJ2-1; TRBD2, the table's D call, was not compared with the DNA. CDR1 MNHEY and CDR2 SMNVEV come from the germline V gene (reference sequence). The CDR3 has 16 amino acids, counting both end residues. The CDR3 is CASSSSGTLTYNEQFF.

V is TRBV5-1 and J is TRBJ2-4; 14 bases align to TRBD2. Germline CDR1 and CDR2: SGHRS and YFSETQ. This CDR3 contains 19 residues. The V segment lost 3 bases and the J segment 5 bases; nucleotides outside the gene matches: 13. CDR3 protein: CASSSPTSGGASSQNIQYF. The CDR3, as DNA: TGCGCCAGCAGCTCGCCGACTAGCGGGGGGGCCTCGTCCCAAAACATTCAGTACTTC.

The V call is TRBV18, the J call TRBJ2-3; TRBD2 matches at 8 bases. The trim removed 0 bases at V and 4 bases at J, leaving 9 bases unmatched. The CDR3 is made up of 17 amino acids. Germline lookup yields CDR1 KGHSH and CDR2 LQKENI. The DNA for the CDR3 is TGTGCCAGCTCACCACCATTCCGCGGGAGGCGAGCAGATACGCAGTATTTT. It translates to CASSPPFRGRRADTQYF.

This clone has more than one count but fewer than ten. V and J are TRBV5-1 and TRBJ2-1; 7 positions agree with TRBD1. The CDR3 has 15 amino acids. CDR1 is SGHRS, CDR2 YFSETQ, per germline. V lost 2 bases, J lost 6 bases, and 8 bases stayed unmatched. CDR3 nucleotide sequence: TGCGCCAGCAGCTTACCGAGGGACAGTCCCAATGAGCAGTTCTTC. This encodes CASSLPRDSPNEQFF. The complete variable domain, with remaining parts taken from reference TRBV5-1 and TRBJ2-1, reads KAGVTQTPRYLIKTRGQQVTLSCSPISGHRSVSWYQQTPGQGLQFLFEYFSETQRNKGNFPGRFSGRQFSNSRSEMNVSTLELGDSALYLCASSLPRDSPNEQFFGPGTRLTVL.

The V and J genes are TRBV5-1 and TRBJ2-5; D remains ambiguous. Per the germline V gene, CDR1 is SGHRS and CDR2 is YFSETQ. V shed 5 bases and J shed 2 bases, with 19 bases lying between them. CDR3 size: 16 residues. This chain's CDR3 is CASSRNAGITQETQYF. Written as DNA, the CDR3 is TGCGCCAGCAGTAGGAACGCAGGAATTACACAAGAGACCCAGTACTTC.

The chain carries TRBV27 and TRBJ1-6; D may be TRBD1 (5 bases). With 4 bases removed from V and 10 bases from J, the gap between germline ends came to 14 bases. Germline V gene lookup returns CDR1 MNHEY and CDR2 SMNVEV (reference sequence). The CDR3 totals 14 residues. The CDR3 DNA sequence: TGTGCCAGCAGTTGCTCAGGGTACAGCTCACCCCTCCACTTT. It translates to CASSCSGYSSPLHF.

The chain has TRBV28 and TRBJ2-1; TRBD1 agrees at 9 bases. Germline V CDR1 and CDR2: MDHEN, SYDVKM. There are 14 residues in the CDR3. J was trimmed by 7 bases and V by 6 bases; bases with no gene match: 7. Here the CDR3 reads CASSRDRETNEQFF. The DNA for the CDR3 is TGTGCCAGCAGCCGGGACAGGGAAACGAATGAGCAGTTCTTC. The full variable domain, completed using reference TRBV28 and TRBJ2-1, is DVKVTQSSRYLVKRTGEKVFLECVQDMDHENMFWYRQDPGLGLRLIYFSYDVKMKEKGDIPEGYSVSREKKERFSLILESASTNQTSMYLCASSRDRETNEQFFGPGTRLTVL.

The CDR3 spells CASRLQGNSNQPQHF. In DNA, the CDR3 is TGTGCCAGCAGGCTACAGGGGAATAGCAATCAGCCCCAGCATTTT. The chain couples TRBV6-6 to TRBJ1-5; TRBD1 aligns across 7 bases. Per germline, CDR1 MNHNY and CDR2 SVGAGI (reference sequence). The CDR3 has 15 amino acids. The junction had 5 bases not matched to a gene; V was cut back by 6 bases and J by 0 bases.

The chain has TRBV19 and TRBJ2-5, with a tentative D call TRBD2 (6 bases). The CDR3 consists of 15 residues. Germline CDR1 LNHDA, CDR2 SQIVND (reference sequence). Trimming cost V 3 bases and J 0 bases, with 11 bases left between them. The DNA for the CDR3 is TGTGCCAGTAGTATTCGTGGGGGGTACCAAGAGACCCAGTACTTC. Translating gives CASSIRGGYQETQYF.

V and J are TRBV14 and TRBJ2-5; possibly TRBD1 for D (6 bases). The CDR3 covers 17 residues. Trimming pared 1 base from V and 4 bases from J, leaving 19 bases between. CDR1 SGHDN and CDR2 FVKESK come from the germline V gene. CDR3: CASSQGAGQPIGETQYF. The CDR3 DNA is TGTGCCAGCAGCCAAGGGGCAGGACAGCCCATCGGAGAGACCCAGTACTTC.

The chain employs TRBV28 and TRBJ2-5; D remains ambiguous. The CDR3 length is 12 residues. CDR1 is MDHEN and CDR2 is SYDVKM in the germline V gene. The V end lost 7 bases, the J end lost 5 bases, and 11 bases lay between the germline ends. The CDR3 loop reads CASTGFGETQYF. CDR3 DNA sequence: TGTGCCAGCACCGGGTTTGGCGAGACCCAGTACTTC.

The chain joins TRBV9 to TRBJ1-1, with a weak D call TRBD1 (6 bases). The CDR3 has 13 residues. Germline CDR1 and CDR2: SGDLS and YYNGEE. V lost 3 bases to trimming and J lost 1 base, with 7 bases between them. The CDR3, as DNA: TGTGCCAGCAGCGAGACAGGGAACACTGAAGCTTTCTTT. Its protein product is CASSETGNTEAFF.

CDR3 amino acids: CASSEFGDRQGYTF. The CDR3 DNA reads TGTGCCAGCAGTGAATTTGGCGACAGGCAGGGCTACACCTTC. The V call is TRBV25-1, the J call TRBJ1-2; tentatively, D is TRBD1 (6 bases). Germline V gene lookup returns CDR1 MGHDK and CDR2 SYGVNS. CDR3 length equals 14 residues. The V and J ends lost 1 base and 8 bases respectively, with 14 bases between them.

This chain links TRBV5-6 with TRBJ1-2; TRBD1 matches at 8 bases. J was trimmed by 4 bases and V by 5 bases; bases with no gene match: 7. Germline V gives CDR1 SGHDT, CDR2 YYEEEE. The CDR3 runs 14 residues. CDR3 sequence (DNA): TGTGCCAGCAGATCGGACAGGGAGTTCTATGGCTACACCTTC. Translated: CASRSDREFYGYTF. Looking up the rest from reference TRBV5-6 and TRBJ1-2 gives the full variable domain: DAGVTQSPTHLIKTRGQQVTLRCSPKSGHDTVSWYQQALGQGPQFIFQYYEEEERQRGNFPDRFSGHQFPNYSSELNVNALLLGDSALYLCASRSDREFYGYTFGSGTRLTVV.

Here the CDR3 DNA reads TGTGCCAGCAGCCAGGGCCCGAGCTCCTACAATGAGCAGTTCTTC. It specifies CASSQGPSSYNEQFF. The J gene is TRBJ2-1, the V gene TRBV5-8; tentative D call: TRBD1 (5 bases). V lost 4 bases to trimming and J lost 0 bases, with 11 bases between them. CDR3 length: 15 amino acids. Germline V gene lookup returns CDR1 SGHTS and CDR2 YDEGEE.

The chain employs TRBV6-5 and TRBJ2-7; D call uncertain. V lost 11 bases and J 2 bases, leaving 16 bases between the germline ends. Per germline, CDR1 MNHEY and CDR2 SVGAGI. The CDR3 runs to 13 residues. This CDR3 is CAAARPGPYEQYF. CDR3 DNA sequence: TGTGCCGCCGCCCGTCCGGGTCCCTACGAGCAGTACTTC.

The rearrangement links TRBV11-3 to TRBJ2-3, with TRBD2 matching 9 bases. Germline V gene lookup returns CDR1 SGHNT and CDR2 YENEEA. The junction had 12 bases not matched to a gene; V was cut back by 5 bases and J by 6 bases. This CDR3 comprises 16 residues. DNA of the CDR3: TGTGCCAGCAGCAACAGGAATAGCGGGGGCCCGGATACGCAGTATTTT. This sequence encodes CASSNRNSGGPDTQYF. Full variable domain (remainder filled in from reference TRBV11-3 and TRBJ2-3): EAGVVQSPRYKIIEKKQPVAFWCNPISGHNTLYWYLQNLGQGPELLIRYENEEAVDDSQLPKDRFSAERLKGVDSTLKIQPAELGDSAVYLCASSNRNSGGPDTQYFGPGTRLTVL.

The CDR3 region is CASSSQAQGITGELFF. CDR3 bases: TGCGCCAGCAGCTCCCAAGCACAGGGAATCACCGGGGAGCTGTTTTTT. The chain uses TRBV5-1 and TRBJ2-2, with D tentatively TRBD1 (6 bases). This CDR3 is built from 16 residues. The germline V gene encodes CDR1 SGHRS and CDR2 YFSETQ. Between the trimmed V and J ends, which lost 3 bases and 4 bases, there was a span of 16 bases.

This clone was observed a handful of times. The chain joins TRBV28 to TRBJ2-7; TRBD1 matches 12 bases. The trim removed 6 bases at V and 2 bases at J, leaving 5 bases unmatched. This CDR3 contains 15 residues. Per the germline V gene, CDR1 is MDHEN and CDR2 is SYDVKM. CDR3 DNA: TGTGCCAGCAGCCTCCGGGACAGGGGGCCCTACGAGCAGTACTTC. This translates into CASSLRDRGPYEQYF.

V and J are TRBV5-1 and TRBJ2-1; 9 positions match TRBD1. The trim removed 3 bases at V and 10 bases at J, leaving 11 bases unmatched. Germline V gene data show CDR1 as SGHRS and CDR2 as YFSETQ. The CDR3 length is 15 residues. The CDR3 sequence is CASSSAQGAPGEQFF. The DNA for the CDR3 is TGCGCCAGCAGCTCCGCACAGGGGGCGCCGGGGGAGCAGTTCTTC. The variable domain in full, completed from reference TRBV5-1 and TRBJ2-1, reads KAGVTQTPRYLIKTRGQQVTLSCSPISGHRSVSWYQQTPGQGLQFLFEYFSETQRNKGNFPGRFSGRQFSNSRSEMNVSTLELGDSALYLCASSSAQGAPGEQFFGPGTRLTVL.

The chain uses TRBV2 and TRBJ2-5; 7 bases agree with TRBD1. This CDR3 spans 14 amino acids. CDR1 is SNHLY and CDR2 is FYNNEI in the germline V gene. Trimming cost V 10 bases and J 2 bases; bases outside gene matches: 10. The chain's CDR3 is CAIMDRRRQETQYF. The DNA for the CDR3 is TGTGCCATCATGGACAGGAGGAGGCAAGAGACCCAGTACTTC.

The J gene is TRBJ2-7, the V gene TRBV5-1; TRBD1 might be the D (5 bases). V gave up 0 bases and J gave up 7 bases, with 17 bases separating them. Per the germline V gene, CDR1 is SGHRS and CDR2 is YFSETQ. CDR3 length: 15 amino acids. CDR3 DNA: TGCGCCAGCAGCTTGGAGTCAGGGTTCCTCTCTGAGCAGTACTTC. This sequence encodes CASSLESGFLSEQYF.

J is TRBJ2-1 and V is TRBV4-1; TRBD2 matches at 11 bases. CDR1 is MGHRA and CDR2 is YSYEKL in the germline V gene. This CDR3 region has 18 residues. Trimming at V came to 1 base and at J to 0 bases, leaving 5 bases not matched to a gene. The CDR3 sequence is CASSQVFTSGSSYNEQFF. CDR3 DNA sequence: TGCGCCAGCAGCCAAGTTTTTACTAGCGGGAGCTCCTACAATGAGCAGTTCTTC.